One and the same sample provided the 15 T cell receptor beta chains below, sequenced in a study of cytomegalovirus exposure and HLA in healthy donors. The PCR employed 60 Vbeta primers together with 13 Jbeta primers. Measured with immunoSEQ multiplex PCR; TCRdb has only the in-frame clones, and not every one. This sample has about 130,000 clones; under 80% occur once, and the top ten carry about 12%. The sequenced sample consisted of PBMCs. These receptor sequences come from a woman aged 55-70 years in good health and CMV-seropositive.

The sample holds one count of this clone. The chain couples TRBV4-3 to TRBJ2-5, with D perhaps TRBD2 (5 bases). Germline CDR1 is LGHNA and CDR2 is YSLEER. Trimming stripped 3 bases from V and 1 base from J, with 12 bases between. The CDR3 sequence is 15 residues long. CDR3: CASSQLLGSQETQYF. Written as DNA, the CDR3 is TGCGCCAGCAGCCAGCTCCTAGGGAGCCAAGAGACCCAGTACTTC.

V and J are TRBV6-4 and TRBJ2-3; 8 nucleotides match TRBD2. J was trimmed by 5 bases and V by 2 bases; bases with no gene match: 9. The CDR3 has 16 residues. Germline V CDR1 and CDR2: MRHNA, SNTAGT. The CDR3 protein is CASSDIGLASGDTQYF. CDR3 sequence (DNA): TGTGCCAGCAGTGACATCGGACTAGCCTCCGGAGATACGCAGTATTTT.

This chain uses TRBV5-4 with TRBJ2-7; 7 positions agree with TRBD2. This CDR3 is built from 15 residues. Trimming cost V 0 bases and J 4 bases; bases outside gene matches: 7. CDR1 is SGHNT, CDR2 YYREEE, per germline (reference sequence). The CDR3 reads CASSLGRREQYEQYF. The CDR3 DNA is TGTGCCAGCAGCTTGGGAAGGCGGGAGCAATACGAGCAGTACTTC.

This rearrangement joins TRBV9 to TRBJ2-2, with D unresolved. There are 14 residues in the CDR3. The V and J ends lost 3 bases and 4 bases respectively, with 10 bases between them. Germline V gene data show CDR1 as SGDLS and CDR2 as YYNGEE. Written as DNA, the CDR3 is TGTGCCAGCAGCGCTGAACTGTTCACCGGGGAGCTGTTTTTT. It yields the protein CASSAELFTGELFF.

The J gene is TRBJ2-1, the V gene TRBV2; D possibly corresponds to TRBD2 (7 bases). The CDR3 has 15 residues. Deletions cut 11 bases from V and 0 bases from J, with 17 bases between. CDR1 and CDR2 (germline): SNHLY, FYNNEI. CDR3 sequence (DNA): TGTGCCGGGGGCCGATGGGAGGGCTCCTACAATGAGCAGTTCTTC. Protein: CAGGRWEGSYNEQFF.

This clone was seen just once. J is TRBJ2-7 and V is TRBV15; a possible D gene is TRBD2 (5 bases). The CDR3 totals 16 residues. Deletions cut 2 bases from V and 3 bases from J, with 17 bases between. The germline V gene encodes CDR1 LNHNV and CDR2 YYDKDF (reference sequence). Here the CDR3 DNA reads TGTGCCACCAGCAGAACCCGAGGGCAGATACTCTACGAGCAGTACTTC. This translates into CATSRTRGQILYEQYF.

The chain joins TRBV4-2 to TRBJ1-1; 7 bases fit TRBD1. This CDR3 has 17 residues. V lost 1 base and J lost 0; bases outside the gene matches: 8. CDR1 and CDR2 from the germline V gene are LGHNA and YNFKEQ. The CDR3 sequence: CASSQVLSGQLNTEAFF. The CDR3 DNA follows: TGTGCCAGCAGCCAAGTTTTATCGGGACAGCTGAACACTGAAGCTTTCTTT.

V gene TRBV7-9 combines with J gene TRBJ2-1, with 7 bases matching TRBD1. The CDR3 sequence is 15 residues long. The V segment lost 1 base and the J segment 5 bases; nucleotides outside the gene matches: 5. Germline V gene data show CDR1 as SEHNR and CDR2 as FQNEAQ (reference sequence). CDR3 residues: CASSLGQGEDNEQFF. In nucleotides, the CDR3 is TGTGCCAGCAGCTTAGGACAGGGAGAAGACAATGAGCAGTTCTTC.

The chain has TRBV7-8 and TRBJ2-7; 12 nucleotides match TRBD2. The junction had 7 bases not matched to a gene; V was cut back by 1 base and J by 0 bases. The germline V gene has CDR1 SGHVS and CDR2 FQNEAQ. CDR3 length: 18 amino acids. The DNA of the CDR3 is TGTGCCAGCAGCTTAGTTGCTAGCGGGGGGGAGAGCTCCTACGAGCAGTACTTC. Translating it yields CASSLVASGGESSYEQYF.

The chain joins TRBV18 to TRBJ2-7; 8 bases match TRBD1. The V and J ends lost 4 bases and 5 bases, in that order; junction bases with no gene match: 10. CDR3 size: 15 residues. CDR1 is KGHSH and CDR2 is LQKENI in the germline V gene. In DNA form, the CDR3 reads TGTGCCAGCTCACTCCAGGACAGGGTTTCCCACGAGCAGTACTTC. It codes for CASSLQDRVSHEQYF.

This chain uses TRBV6-1 with TRBJ1-2; 8 bases are shared with TRBD1. The trim removed 5 bases at V and 4 bases at J, leaving 9 bases unmatched. Per the germline V gene, CDR1 is MNHNS and CDR2 is SASEGT. This CDR3 spans 15 amino acids. The DNA for the CDR3 is TGTGCCAGCAGTCAATCTACAGGGGGTGGCTATGGCTACACCTTC. Protein: CASSQSTGGGYGYTF.

The chain carries TRBV9 and TRBJ2-7; D possibly corresponds to TRBD2 (6 bases). Per the germline V gene, CDR1 is SGDLS and CDR2 is YYNGEE. V lost 6 bases, J lost 4 bases, and 17 bases lay in between. The CDR3 is made up of 14 amino acids. The CDR3 DNA sequence: TGTGCCAGCACCCCCCCAGGGAGGTGGTACGAGCAGTACTTC. Translation: CASTPPGRWYEQYF.

This chain joins TRBV5-1 and TRBJ1-1, with 8 bases aligning to TRBD1. The germline V gene encodes CDR1 SGHRS and CDR2 YFSETQ. V lost 0 bases and J lost 5; bases outside the gene matches: 6. This CDR3 region has 15 residues. This CDR3 is CASSLGGQGWTEAFF. The CDR3 nucleotides read TGCGCCAGCAGCTTGGGAGGACAGGGATGGACTGAAGCTTTCTTT.

The chain uses TRBV5-3 and TRBJ2-1, with 10 nucleotides matching TRBD2. TRBV5-3 is an ORF, and what it does is uncertain. CDR3 length: 14 residues. V trimming: 5 bases; J trimming: 5 bases; junction bases outside the gene matches: 4. CDR3 region: CARRPGLADNEQFF. The CDR3 DNA reads as TGTGCCAGAAGACCCGGACTAGCGGACAATGAGCAGTTCTTC.

This clone was counted only a few times. This chain connects TRBV6-5 to TRBJ1-5; D is possibly TRBD1 (5 bases). Germline CDR1 MNHEY, CDR2 SVGAGI. The V end was cut by 2 bases, the J end by 6 bases, with 14 bases between. The CDR3 loop spans 15 amino acids. The CDR3 coding sequence is TGTGCCAGCAGTTACGCAGGGATGCCAGGTCAGCCCCAGCATTTT. This sequence encodes CASSYAGMPGQPQHF.